This note documents a single T cell receptor (beta chain) sequence. Its target is unknown. Measured with immunoSEQ multiplex PCR; TCRdb has only the in-frame clones, and not every one. The sample holds approximately 91,000 clones, 70% to 90% seen once. During the collection period, no donor immune events like infections were recorded. This sample was taken from a study of identifying expanded T cells in peripheral blood. Points from the study as a whole: Clone count variance between roughly 2-week samples rose with total template count.

The CDR3 totals 13 residues. Trimming took off 10 bases at V and 5 bases at J, with 15 bases between the two ends. In germline, CDR1 is MNHEY, CDR2 SVGAGI. The sample was blood. The sequence came from a person aged 18 to 75 in good health. This rearrangement joins TRBV6-5 to TRBJ1-5; D possibly corresponds to TRBD1 (5 bases). The CDR3 is CATQRSGDQPQHF. The CDR3 nucleotides are TGTGCCACCCAGCGGTCGGGGGATCAGCCCCAGCATTTT.